This is a list of T cell receptor beta chains from one sample in a study of blood T cells in healthy people across ages. TCRdb re-called the 5' RACE reads with MiXCR, one entry per CDR3 protein. The data contain roughly 500,000 distinct CDR3 sequences, 27% of them singletons. The source material was blood. The receptors here all came from a woman between 65 and 79 years old in good health. CDR3s include the opening cysteine and the closing phenylalanine or tryptophan. The order of the fields is clone size, J gene, V gene, D gene, CDR3 protein, CDR3 DNA. A D gene is named only where the DNA matches it firmly. Some rows mark clone size as missing; the rest say once, few, many or name a class of expanded clone.

>few|TRBJ1-2|TRBV19|TRBD1
CASRRQGAKVNGYTF
TGTGCCAGTAGAAGACAGGGGGCCAAGGTGAATGGCTACACCTTC
>few|TRBJ2-2|TRBV4-3|.
CASGNGRAGNTGELFF
TGCGCCAGCGGTAATGGGAGAGCGGGGAACACCGGGGAGCTGTTTTTT
>few|TRBJ2-1|TRBV14|TRBD2
CASSQAGTSGGHEQFF
TGTGCCAGCAGCCAAGCCGGGACTAGCGGGGGTCACGAGCAGTTCTTC
>.|TRBJ2-7|TRBV4-2|.
CASSQDRVWAGTGSYEQYF
TGTGCCAGCAGCCAAGATAGGGTTTGGGCAGGGACCGGGTCCTACGAGCAGTACTTC
>few|TRBJ2-3|TRBV7-2|TRBD2
CASSNRPSAGGLTDTQYF
TGTGCCAGCAGCAACCGCCCCAGCGCGGGGGGCCTCACAGATACGCAGTATTTT
>many|TRBJ2-1|TRBV5-1|.
CASSLGTQSYNEQFF
TGCGCCAGCAGCTTGGGGACACAGTCCTACAATGAGCAGTTCTTC
>.|TRBJ2-1|TRBV20-1|.
CSARARELQQFF
TGCAGTGCTAGAGCAAGGGAGTTGCAGCAGTTCTTC
>.|TRBJ1-3|TRBV20-1|.
CSARDGGNGNTIYF
TGCAGTGCTAGAGATGGGGGTAATGGAAACACCATATATTTT
>.|TRBJ2-1|TRBV6-5|TRBD2
CASSRLAGGRVEQFF
TGTGCCAGCAGTAGACTAGCGGGGGGGCGGGTTGAGCAGTTCTTC
>.|TRBJ2-7|TRBV29-1|.
CSVAGPYEQYF
TGCAGCGTTGCAGGGCCCTACGAGCAGTACTTC